The source of this T cell receptor beta chain is a study of radiation and T cells in renal cell carcinoma. Method: immunoSEQ multiplex PCR; TCRdb's copy keeps in-frame clones and lacks some. The sample holds about 150,000 clones, 88% seen once. General study findings and limits: In blood, top tumor clones expanded by 2 weeks, shrinking by 4. Without pretreatment biopsies, baseline tumor clonotype presence was undetermined.

This CDR3 spans 14 amino acids. Germline CDR1 is SGHAT and CDR2 is FQDESV (reference sequence). Losses at the gene ends were 5 bases for V and 7 bases for J; bases not matched to a gene: 7. As regards this clone: Its antigen is currently unknown.

Time point: baseline pretreatment blood. The treatment: 15 Gy SBRT to primary tumor, nephrectomy 4 weeks later. The specimen was blood, collected from a patient whose treatment included radiotherapy and nephrectomy. The receptor was derived from a woman aged 65 to 85 with renal cell carcinoma. The chain couples TRBV11-1 to TRBJ2-2; TRBD1 agrees at 7 bases. In DNA, the CDR3 is TGTGCCAGCAGCCGAGAAACAGGGGTCGGGGAGCTGTTTTTT. It is translated as CASSRETGVGELFF.